The clone carrying this T cell receptor beta chain was seen ten or more times. TCRdb called the reads again in MiXCR, with one record for every CDR3 protein. This sample has under 250,000 distinct CDR3 sequences; less than 35% occur once, and the top ten carry under 9.5%. The data belong to a study of kidney transplant recipient with SARS-CoV-2 infection. Germline V CDR1 and CDR2: MNHEY, SVGEGT. The CDR3 has 15 amino acids. Trimming stripped 5 bases from V and 6 bases from J, with 19 bases between. The sequenced sample was a blood sample, obtained at baseline and on day 111 from a kidney transplant recipient. This chain uses TRBV6-2 or TRBV6-3 with TRBJ1-2; D is ambiguous. The sequence was collected from a male patient younger than 45 who had COVID-19 and was a kidney transplant recipient. Some T cells may be supplied by the graft donor. The CDR3 region has the DNA TGTGCCAGCAGTCCCCTCGGTACCAAGGAGGATGGCTACACCTTC. This translates into CASSPLGTKEDGYTF.